The clone carrying this T cell receptor (beta chain) was observed a few times. What it binds is not known. These data originate in a study of Graves' ophthalmopathy and Graves' hyperthyroidism. Findings of the study overall: The study's model predicted ophthalmopathy progression at about 68% sensitivity and about 72% specificity.

Using RNA transcripts, the TCR beta CDR3 regions were amplified. RT-PCR in the first round used HTBI primers; a second-round multiplex PCR followed. TCRdb re-analysed the multiplex PCR reads in MiXCR, keeping a single row per CDR3 protein. The sample yields around 600,000 distinct CDR3 sequences, about 38% seen once. This CDR3 contains 15 residues. V gave up 5 bases and J gave up 5 bases, with 15 bases separating them. Germline V gene sequence: CDR1 SGHTA, CDR2 FQGTGA. The PBMCs were taken from roughly 9.3 ml of fresh peripheral blood. The source material was peripheral blood. V usage is TRBV7-3 and J usage is TRBJ2-2; possibly TRBD1 for D (6 bases). The source of this sequence is an adult man with Graves' ophthalmopathy. CDR3 nucleotides: TGTGCCAGCAGCCTAGGACTCGGACAGACCGGGGAGCTGTTTTTT. Protein sequence: CASSLGLGQTGELFF.